The TCR beta chain described here comes from a study of identical twins. The CDR3 sequence is 15 residues long. Looked up from germline, CDR1 is SQVTM and CDR2 is ANQGSEA. V was shortened by 2 bases and J by 8 bases, with 19 bases between the two germline ends. TCRdb itself ran the 5' RACE reads through MiXCR, one entry per CDR3 protein. The sample records 700,000 or so distinct CDR3 sequences, around 20% being singletons. These same records also appear under a second study, on T cells expressing NK-cell markers.

The source is a woman under 30 in good health. The chain links TRBV29-1 to TRBJ2-1; tentative D call: TRBD1 (6 bases). Sequencing used PBMCs. CDR3 amino acids: CSVERRAGVEDEQFF. The DNA for the CDR3 is TGCAGCGTTGAAAGGCGGGCAGGGGTTGAGGATGAGCAGTTCTTC.